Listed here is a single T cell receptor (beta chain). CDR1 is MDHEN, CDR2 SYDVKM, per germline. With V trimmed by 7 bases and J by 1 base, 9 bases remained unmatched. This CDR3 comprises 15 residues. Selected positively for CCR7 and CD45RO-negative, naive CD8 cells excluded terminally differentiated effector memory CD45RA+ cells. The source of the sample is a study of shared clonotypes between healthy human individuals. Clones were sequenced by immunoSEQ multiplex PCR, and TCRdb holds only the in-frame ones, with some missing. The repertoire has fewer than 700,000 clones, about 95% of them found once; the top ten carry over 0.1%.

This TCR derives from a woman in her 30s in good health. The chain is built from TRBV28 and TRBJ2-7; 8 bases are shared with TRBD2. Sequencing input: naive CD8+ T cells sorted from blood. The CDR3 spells CASTLGGLASYEQYF. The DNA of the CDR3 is TGTGCCAGCACTCTGGGCGGACTAGCATCCTACGAGCAGTACTTC. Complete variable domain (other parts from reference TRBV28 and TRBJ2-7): DVKVTQSSRYLVKRTGEKVFLECVQDMDHENMFWYRQDPGLGLRLIYFSYDVKMKEKGDIPEGYSVSREKKERFSLILESASTNQTSMYLCASTLGGLASYEQYFGPGTRLTVT.